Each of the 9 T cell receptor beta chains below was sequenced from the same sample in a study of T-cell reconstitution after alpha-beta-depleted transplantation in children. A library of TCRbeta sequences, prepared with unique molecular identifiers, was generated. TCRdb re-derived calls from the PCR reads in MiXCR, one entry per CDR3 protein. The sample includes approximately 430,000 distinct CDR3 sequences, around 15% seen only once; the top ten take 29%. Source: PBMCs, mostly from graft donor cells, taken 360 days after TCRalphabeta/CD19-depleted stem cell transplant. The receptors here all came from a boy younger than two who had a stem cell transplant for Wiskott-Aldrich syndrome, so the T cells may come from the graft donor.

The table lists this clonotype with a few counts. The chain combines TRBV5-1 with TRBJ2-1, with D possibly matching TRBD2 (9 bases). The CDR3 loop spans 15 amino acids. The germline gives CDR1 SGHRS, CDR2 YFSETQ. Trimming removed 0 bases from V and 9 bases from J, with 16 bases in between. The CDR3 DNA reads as TGCGCCAGCAGCTTGGTTCTAGCGGGGACAGGTGAGCAGTTCTTC. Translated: CASSLVLAGTGEQFF.

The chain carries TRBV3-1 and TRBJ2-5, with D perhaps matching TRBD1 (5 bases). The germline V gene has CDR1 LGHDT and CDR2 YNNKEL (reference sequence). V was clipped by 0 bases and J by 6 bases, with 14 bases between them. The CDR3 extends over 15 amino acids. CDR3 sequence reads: CASSQDWVRAKTQYF. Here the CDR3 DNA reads TGTGCCAGCAGCCAAGACTGGGTCAGGGCCAAGACCCAGTACTTC.

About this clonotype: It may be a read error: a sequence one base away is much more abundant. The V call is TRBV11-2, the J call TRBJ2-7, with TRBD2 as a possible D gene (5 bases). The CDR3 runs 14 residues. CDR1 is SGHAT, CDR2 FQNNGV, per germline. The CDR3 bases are TGTCCCAGCAGCACCCGAAGGGAGAGGAACGAGCAGTACTTC. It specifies CPSSTRRERNEQYF.

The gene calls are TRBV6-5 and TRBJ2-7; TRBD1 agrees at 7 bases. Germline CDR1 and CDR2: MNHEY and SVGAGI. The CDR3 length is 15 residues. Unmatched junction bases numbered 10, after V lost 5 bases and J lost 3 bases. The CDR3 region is CASSNGTARSYEQYF. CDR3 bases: TGTGCCAGCAGTAACGGGACAGCCCGGAGCTACGAGCAGTACTTC.

The CDR3 here is CATSDSPTSGRGTDTQYF. Written as DNA, the CDR3 is TGTGCCACCAGTGATAGCCCCACTAGCGGGAGAGGAACAGATACGCAGTATTTT. The genes are TRBV24-1 and TRBJ2-3, with 11 bases matching TRBD2. Unmatched junction bases numbered 10, after V lost 3 bases and J lost 3 bases. Germline V gene sequence: CDR1 KGHDR, CDR2 SFDVKD. The CDR3 has 18 amino acids.

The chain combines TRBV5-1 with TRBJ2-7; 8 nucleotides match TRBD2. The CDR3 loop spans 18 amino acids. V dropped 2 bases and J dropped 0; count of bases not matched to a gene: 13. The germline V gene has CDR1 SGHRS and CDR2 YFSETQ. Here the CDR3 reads CASSLSVLAGLSSYEQYF. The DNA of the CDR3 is TGCGCCAGCAGCTTAAGCGTGCTAGCGGGCCTCAGCTCCTACGAGCAGTACTTC.

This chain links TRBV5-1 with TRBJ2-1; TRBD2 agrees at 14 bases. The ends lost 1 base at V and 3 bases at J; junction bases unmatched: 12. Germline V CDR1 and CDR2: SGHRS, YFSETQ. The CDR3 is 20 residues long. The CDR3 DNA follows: TGCGCCAGCAGCTTGCCTTCCGGGACTAGCGGGGGTGATCTCTACAATGAGCAGTTCTTC. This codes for CASSLPSGTSGGDLYNEQFF. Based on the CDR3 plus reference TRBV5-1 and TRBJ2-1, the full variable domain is KAGVTQTPRYLIKTRGQQVTLSCSPISGHRSVSWYQQTPGQGLQFLFEYFSETQRNKGNFPGRFSGRQFSNSRSEMNVSTLELGDSALYLCASSLPSGTSGGDLYNEQFFGPGTRLTVL.

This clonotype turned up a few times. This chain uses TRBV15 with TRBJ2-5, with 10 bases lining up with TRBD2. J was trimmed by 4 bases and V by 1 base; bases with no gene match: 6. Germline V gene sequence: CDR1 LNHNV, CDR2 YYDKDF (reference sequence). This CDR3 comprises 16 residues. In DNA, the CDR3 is TGTGCCACCAGCAGAGGACTAGCGGGCCCCGGAGAGACCCAGTACTTC. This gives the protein CATSRGLAGPGETQYF.

Written as DNA, the CDR3 is TGCGCCATCCCGAGAGGCCGCCTACTTGTCTACGAGCAGTACTTC. Encoded protein: CAIPRGRLLVYEQYF. V and J are TRBV5-1 and TRBJ2-7, with unresolved D. V was trimmed by 9 bases and J by 3 bases, leaving 22 bases between them. The V gene's germline CDR1 is SGHRS and CDR2 YFSETQ. The CDR3 sequence is 15 residues long.